The source of this T cell receptor (beta chain) is a study of blood T cell repertoires in COVID-19. Study-level information: Spain, Italy and the United States supplied samples that represented acute and convalescent COVID-19. T cells, B-cell-depleted T cells, or PBMCs supplied cDNA or gDNA.

The V and J ends lost 0 bases and 9 bases, in that order; junction bases with no gene match: 9. The CDR3 has 15 residues. The germline gives CDR1 SGDLS, CDR2 YYNGEE. In the original processing: The assay estimated nucleated cells by amplifying reference gene primers. Measured with immunoSEQ multiplex PCR; TCRdb has only the in-frame clones, and not every one. That table furnishes V, J and clone size, whereas the DNA furnished D and trimming. The table shows roughly 180,000 clones, with about 86% occurring only once. The chain uses TRBV9 and TRBJ2-1; 7 bases line up with TRBD1. Sequences were obtained from peripheral blood. This clonotype originated in a woman aged 25 to 39 with active or convalescent COVID-19. CDR3 DNA sequence: TGTGCCAGCAGCGTAGTAAGGGGGCAGGGTGGTGAGCAGTTCTTC. Its translation is CASSVVRGQGGEQFF.